The clone carrying this T cell receptor (beta chain) was observed a handful of times. The antigen remains undetermined. TCRdb passed the 5' RACE reads through MiXCR, listing each CDR3 protein once. The table shows some 440,000 distinct CDR3 sequences, with 24% occurring only once. These data are taken from a study of identical twins. Broader study findings: Invariant MAIT and iNKT cells may have partly biased zero-insertion analyses.

Germline CDR1 reads SQVTM; CDR2 reads ANQGSEA. The CDR3 consists of 12 residues. The ends were cut back, 5 bases at V and 7 bases at J, with 12 bases in the middle. These data are also associated with another study on T cells expressing NK-cell markers. That paper adds: Nothing established the HCMV specificity of expanded NKG2C+ T cell clones.

This receptor was identified in a woman in her late teens or twenties in good health. The sequencing sample was made of CD4+ T cells sorted from blood. The rearrangement uses TRBV29-1 and TRBJ2-1, with a tentative D call TRBD2 (5 bases). CDR3 bases: TGCAGCGTTTTCCGAGCGGCAAATGAGCAGTTCTTC. It codes for CSVFRAANEQFF.